Following are 20 T cell receptor beta chains from one sample sequenced in a study of cytomegalovirus exposure and HLA in healthy donors. 60 Vbeta and 13 Jbeta primers were used in PCR. Using immunoSEQ multiplex PCR, the repertoire was profiled, and TCRdb retains in-frame clones only, with some absent. Seen here are about 170,000 clones, 73% observed once, and the top ten hold approximately 5.6%. Sequenced sample: PBMCs. The receptors stem from a woman aged 18-30 years in good health and CMV-seropositive.

The genes are TRBV19 and TRBJ2-1; TRBD1 matches 9 bases. The CDR3 extends over 18 amino acids. Germline V gives CDR1 LNHDA, CDR2 SQIVND (reference sequence). The trim removed 3 bases at V and 8 bases at J, leaving 17 bases unmatched. CDR3 sequence: CASSIGTPIGTGFYEQFF. The CDR3 DNA follows: TGTGCCAGTAGTATTGGGACCCCGATCGGGACAGGGTTCTATGAGCAGTTCTTC.

The chain has TRBV5-1 and TRBJ1-1; D call uncertain. Trimming shortened V by 0 bases and J by 4 bases, and 10 bases separated the two germline ends. This CDR3 is built from 14 residues. The germline V gene encodes CDR1 SGHRS and CDR2 YFSETQ. In DNA, the CDR3 is TGCGCCAGCAGCTTGGTCGGGGAGGGCACTGAAGCTTTCTTT. Translation: CASSLVGEGTEAFF.

The V and J genes are TRBV5-1 and TRBJ2-5; the D gene is possibly TRBD2 (6 bases). Germline loops: CDR1 SGHRS, CDR2 YFSETQ. This CDR3 region has 14 residues. Trimming took off 4 bases at V and 6 bases at J, with 16 bases between the two ends. CDR3 in amino acids: CASSTGDVTKTQYF. DNA of the CDR3: TGCGCCAGCAGCACGGGGGACGTCACGAAGACCCAGTACTTC.

The chain employs TRBV28 and TRBJ1-2; TRBD1 agrees at 9 bases. The CDR3 runs 14 residues. Germline CDR1 reads MDHEN; CDR2 reads SYDVKM. After removal of 6 bases from V and 7 bases from J, the junction contained 9 bases not matched to a gene. The CDR3 region is CASSGGDRARGYTF. CDR3 nucleotides: TGTGCCAGCAGCGGAGGGGACAGGGCCCGTGGCTACACCTTC.

This clone was counted a few times. V usage is TRBV5-1 and J usage is TRBJ2-7; the D gene is possibly TRBD1 (6 bases). V lost 4 bases and J 2 bases, leaving 16 bases between the germline ends. From germline, CDR1 is SGHRS and CDR2 YFSETQ. This CDR3 is built from 15 residues. The CDR3 DNA sequence: TGCGCCAGCAGCCCTAGGCAGGGGAGCCCCTACGAGCAGTACTTC. The encoded protein is CASSPRQGSPYEQYF.

This clone was detected only a few times. The chain recombines TRBV12-2 with TRBJ2-1; the table's D call TRBD2 went unverified against the DNA. TRBV12-2 is flagged as a pseudogene. CDR3 length: 15 residues. This chain's CDR3 is CASRLAGGSYNEQFF. The CDR3 DNA sequence: TGTGCAAGTCGCTTAGCGGGGGGGTCCTACAATGAGCAGTTCTTC.

CDR3 protein: CAIGQGRPETQYF. The CDR3, as DNA: TGTGCCATCGGCCAAGGGAGACCGGAGACCCAGTACTTC. The gene calls are TRBV10-3 and TRBJ2-5, with D tentatively TRBD2 (5 bases). Germline V gene sequence: CDR1 ENHRY, CDR2 SYGVKD. V was clipped by 8 bases and J by 5 bases, with 15 bases between them. This CDR3 has 13 residues.

This rearrangement joins TRBV19 to TRBJ2-4, with D perhaps TRBD1 (6 bases). In germline, CDR1 is LNHDA, CDR2 SQIVND (reference sequence). V lost 3 bases, J lost 1 base, and 13 bases lay in between. This CDR3 comprises 16 residues. The CDR3 reads CASSIWDTGAKNIQYF. CDR3 DNA: TGTGCCAGTAGTATTTGGGACACCGGGGCCAAAAACATTCAGTACTTC.

V gene TRBV12-5 combines with J gene TRBJ2-5; 9 bases are a match to TRBD1. Germline V gives CDR1 LGHNT, CDR2 FRNRAP. CDR3 length: 15 residues. V gave up 5 bases and J gave up 5 bases; unmatched junction bases: 9. CDR3 in DNA: TGTGCTAGTGGTGAGGGACAGGGCTACGGTGAGACCCAGTACTTC. Protein sequence: CASGEGQGYGETQYF.

Points on this clone: Germline and junction disagree at one end, which may indicate a read error. The chain is built from TRBV7-7 and TRBJ2-1; 15 nucleotides match TRBD2. This CDR3 has 16 amino acids. The V gene's germline CDR1 is SSHAT and CDR2 FNYEAQ (reference sequence). The CDR3 bases are TGTGCTAGCAGCTCCGGACTAGCGGGGGGGTGGGGGAAGCAGTTCTTC. Amino acids: CASSSGLAGGWGKQFF.

J is TRBJ2-3 and V is TRBV6-4, with 8 bases matching TRBD2. Trimming at V came to 2 bases and at J to 2 bases, leaving 6 bases not matched to a gene. Germline V gene data show CDR1 as MRHNA and CDR2 as SNTAGT. The CDR3 is 16 residues long. CDR3 protein: CASSDTAGGATDTQYF. The CDR3 bases are TGTGCCAGCAGTGACACCGCCGGGGGGGCCACAGATACGCAGTATTTT.

V and J are TRBV9 and TRBJ2-3, with D perhaps TRBD1 (6 bases). Looked up from germline, CDR1 is SGDLS and CDR2 is YYNGEE. V was trimmed by 3 bases and J by 4 bases, leaving 9 bases between them. The CDR3 covers 13 residues. The CDR3 region is CASSEGDADTQYF. CDR3 nucleotides: TGTGCCAGCAGCGAGGGGGACGCAGATACGCAGTATTTT.

The V call is TRBV25-1, the J call TRBJ1-3; D is undetermined. This CDR3 has 13 amino acids. Germline V CDR1 and CDR2: MGHDK, SYGVNS. V was shortened by 8 bases and J by 0 bases, with 8 bases between the two germline ends. The CDR3 coding sequence is TGTGCCAGCGGAGGCTACTCTGGAAACACCATATATTTT. The encoded protein is CASGGYSGNTIYF.

The CDR3 coding sequence is TGTGCCAGCAGTGAACTACAGGGAAGCTCCTACGAGCAGTACTTC. It specifies CASSELQGSSYEQYF. The rearrangement links TRBV6-1 to TRBJ2-7; possibly TRBD1 for D (6 bases). Trimming left V 2 bases short and J 0 bases short, with 11 bases between. This CDR3 has 15 amino acids. Germline loops: CDR1 MNHNS, CDR2 SASEGT.

There are a few counts of this clone. The chain is built from TRBV10-3 and TRBJ2-1; 8 bases map to TRBD2. V shed 0 bases and J 4 bases; nucleotides not matched to a gene: 8. The V gene's germline CDR1 is ENHRY and CDR2 SYGVKD. The CDR3 length is 17 residues. CDR3 nucleotide sequence: TGTGCCATCAGTGAGTCGATGGAGCGGGGGCCATACAATGAGCAGTTCTTC. This gives the protein CAISESMERGPYNEQFF.

This clone occurred a few times. The CDR3 nucleotides are TGTGCCAGCAGTTTTGACAGGGGGCTTGGGAGCTACGAGCAGTACTTC. Its translation is CASSFDRGLGSYEQYF. This chain uses TRBV28 with TRBJ2-7, with 10 bases identical to TRBD1. CDR1 MDHEN and CDR2 SYDVKM come from the germline V gene. The CDR3 extends over 16 amino acids. Trimming at V came to 3 bases and at J to 3 bases, leaving 8 bases not matched to a gene.

CDR3 nucleotides: TGTGCCAGCAGCTCGCGGGGATACAATGAGCAGTTCTTC. It encodes CASSSRGYNEQFF. The chain is built from TRBV11-3 and TRBJ2-1; possibly TRBD2 for D (6 bases). Per the germline V gene, CDR1 is SGHNT and CDR2 is YENEEA. Trimming removed 4 bases from V and 4 bases from J, with 8 bases in between. The CDR3 totals 13 residues.

This clone was detected a few times. The V gene is TRBV14, the J gene TRBJ1-4, with 7 bases fitting TRBD1. This CDR3 has 17 amino acids. CDR1 is SGHDN, CDR2 FVKESK, per germline. Trimming removed 5 bases from V and 4 bases from J; junction bases left unmatched: 13. As DNA, the CDR3 is TGTGCCAGCAGCAAACCTCTTTCCGGGACAGATAATGAAAAACTGTTTTTT. Translating it yields CASSKPLSGTDNEKLFF.

The chain carries TRBV4-1 and TRBJ2-7; TRBD1 aligns across 10 bases. The germline CDR1 and CDR2 sequences are MGHRA and YSYEKL. The CDR3 totals 15 residues. V trimming: 1 base; J trimming: 4 bases; junction bases outside the gene matches: 4. The CDR3 DNA follows: TGCGCCAGCAGCCAAGGGGGACAGGGGTCTTACGAGCAGTACTTC. It yields the protein CASSQGGQGSYEQYF.

The chain joins TRBV7-3 to TRBJ2-3, with D tentatively TRBD2 (6 bases). The CDR3 contains 15 residues. Germline assignment: CDR1 SGHTA and CDR2 FQGTGA. V gave up 5 bases and J gave up 5 bases, with 17 bases separating them. For the CDR3, the DNA is TGTGCCAGCAGCCAATTCACACGGGGGAAAGATACGCAGTATTTT. It encodes CASSQFTRGKDTQYF.